This entry lists 9 T cell receptor beta chains sequenced from one sample in a study of T cell responses to AZD1222 COVID-19 vaccine. Clones were sequenced by immunoSEQ multiplex PCR, and TCRdb holds only the in-frame ones, with some missing. The profile shows some 150,000 clones, just over 90% of them singletons. Sequencing used peripheral blood, obtained on day 0 of AZD1222 vaccination. Receptor source: an adult in good health.

CDR3 DNA: TGTGCCAGCAGCGTACAGGGGAATGGCTACACCTTC. Protein product: CASSVQGNGYTF. The chain employs TRBV11-2 and TRBJ1-2; 7 bases map to TRBD1. The CDR3 runs to 12 residues. V dropped 5 bases and J dropped 6; count of bases not matched to a gene: 3. Germline values: CDR1 SGHAT, CDR2 FQNNGV.

This clone was recorded only once. The chain joins TRBV5-4 to TRBJ2-3; TRBD2 might be the D (6 bases). V dropped 0 bases and J dropped 2 bases, with 7 bases sitting between them. CDR1 and CDR2 from the germline V gene are SGHNT and YYREEE (reference sequence). The CDR3 runs to 14 residues. The CDR3 DNA follows: TGTGCCAGCAGCTTGGCACTAGCCACAGATACGCAGTATTTT. Translating it yields CASSLALATDTQYF.

The chain couples TRBV7-2 to TRBJ2-7, with 12 bases lining up with TRBD2. The CDR3 is 15 residues long. Germline trimming cut 4 bases from V and 2 bases from J; bases unmatched to any gene: 3. Germline CDR1 is SGHTA and CDR2 is FQGNSA. The CDR3 DNA follows: TGTGCCAGCAGCTGGACTAGCGGGGTAGCCTACGAGCAGTACTTC. Its protein product is CASSWTSGVAYEQYF.

The gene calls are TRBV6-4 and TRBJ1-3, with 7 bases matching TRBD1. The V gene's germline CDR1 is MRHNA and CDR2 SNTAGT. The V segment lost 3 bases and the J segment 4 bases; nucleotides outside the gene matches: 6. The CDR3 runs 15 residues. The DNA of the CDR3 is TGTGCCAGCAGTGAGGGACAGAGAGAAGGAAACACCATATATTTT. This sequence encodes CASSEGQREGNTIYF.

The chain joins TRBV6-5 to TRBJ2-7; TRBD1 matches 8 bases. With V trimmed by 5 bases and J by 2 bases, 5 bases remained unmatched. CDR3 length: 14 residues. Germline V CDR1 and CDR2: MNHEY, SVGAGI. CDR3 in amino acids: CASSRQGPPYEQYF. CDR3 coding DNA: TGTGCCAGCAGTCGACAGGGGCCTCCCTACGAGCAGTACTTC.

V is TRBV7-2 and J is TRBJ2-3; 14 bases are a match to TRBD2. Germline CDR1 and CDR2: SGHTA and FQGNSA. The CDR3 covers 16 residues. Losses at the gene ends were 10 bases for V and 0 bases for J; bases not matched to a gene: 6. In DNA, the CDR3 is TGTGCCACCGGACTAGCGGGGGGAAATAGCACAGATACGCAGTATTTT. The encoded protein is CATGLAGGNSTDTQYF.

The chain recombines TRBV5-1 with TRBJ1-3; no clear D gene. Germline V gene data show CDR1 as SGHRS and CDR2 as YFSETQ. The CDR3 runs 17 residues. Trimming pared 0 bases from V and 4 bases from J, leaving 17 bases between. CDR3: CASSLDPHGRSGNTIYF. CDR3 nucleotide sequence: TGCGCCAGCAGCTTGGATCCCCACGGGAGGTCAGGAAACACCATATATTTT.

The rearrangement uses TRBV18 and TRBJ1-6, with D maybe TRBD1 (6 bases). Germline assignment: CDR1 KGHSH and CDR2 LQKENI. This CDR3 is 13 amino acids long. Between the trimmed V and J ends, which lost 6 bases and 19 bases, there was a span of 22 bases. The CDR3 loop reads CASSTDAGTRGHF. The DNA for the CDR3 is TGTGCCAGCTCGACTGACGCCGGGACACGCGGGCACTTT.

The chain combines TRBV12-3 or TRBV12-4 with TRBJ1-5; unclear D gene. The V gene lost 3 bases and the J gene lost 5 bases, with 8 bases spanning the gap. This CDR3 region has 13 residues. The CDR3 sequence: CASSLGSHQPQHF. CDR3 in DNA: TGTGCCAGCAGTTTGGGATCCCATCAGCCCCAGCATTTT.